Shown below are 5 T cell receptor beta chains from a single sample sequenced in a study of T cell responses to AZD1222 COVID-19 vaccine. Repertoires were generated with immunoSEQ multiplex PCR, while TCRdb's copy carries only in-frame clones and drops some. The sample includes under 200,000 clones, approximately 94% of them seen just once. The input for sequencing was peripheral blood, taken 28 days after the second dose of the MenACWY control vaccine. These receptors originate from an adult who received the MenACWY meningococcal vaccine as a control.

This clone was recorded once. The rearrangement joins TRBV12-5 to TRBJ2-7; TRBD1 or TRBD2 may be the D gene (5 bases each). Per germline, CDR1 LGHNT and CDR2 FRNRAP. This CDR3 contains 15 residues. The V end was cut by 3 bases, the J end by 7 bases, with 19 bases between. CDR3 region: CASGFGETVALEQYF. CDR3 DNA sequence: TGTGCTAGTGGTTTCGGGGAGACAGTCGCATTGGAGCAGTACTTC.

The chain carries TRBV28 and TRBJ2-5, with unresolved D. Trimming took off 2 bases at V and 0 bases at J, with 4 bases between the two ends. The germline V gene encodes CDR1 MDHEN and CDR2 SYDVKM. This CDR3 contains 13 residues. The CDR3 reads CASSLGYQETQYF. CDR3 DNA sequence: TGTGCCAGCAGTTTAGGGTACCAAGAGACCCAGTACTTC.

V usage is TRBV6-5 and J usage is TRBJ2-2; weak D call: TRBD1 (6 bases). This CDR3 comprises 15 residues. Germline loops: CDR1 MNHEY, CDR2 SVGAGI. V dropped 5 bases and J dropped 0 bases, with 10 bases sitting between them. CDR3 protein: CASSRDTANTGELFF. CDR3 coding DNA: TGTGCCAGCAGTAGGGACACCGCGAACACCGGGGAGCTGTTTTTT.

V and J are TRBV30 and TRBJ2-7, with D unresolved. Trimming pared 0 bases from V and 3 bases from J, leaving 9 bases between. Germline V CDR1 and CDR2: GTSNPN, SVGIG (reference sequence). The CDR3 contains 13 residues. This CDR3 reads CAWSVRVDYEQYF. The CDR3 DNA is TGTGCCTGGAGTGTACGGGTAGACTACGAGCAGTACTTC.

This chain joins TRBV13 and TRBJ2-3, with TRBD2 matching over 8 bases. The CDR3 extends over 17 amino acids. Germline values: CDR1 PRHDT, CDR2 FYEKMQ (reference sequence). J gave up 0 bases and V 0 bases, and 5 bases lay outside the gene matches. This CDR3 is CASSLGKAGVSTDTQYF. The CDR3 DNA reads TGTGCCAGCAGCTTAGGTAAAGCGGGAGTAAGCACAGATACGCAGTATTTT.